The text below deals with one T cell receptor (beta chain). Antigen: not known. These data come from a study of T cell clusters in autoimmune cytopenias. Study-level background: TRB sequencing had a median around 52,000 reads and under 3,000 distinct clonotypes per sample. Study-wide findings and caveats: Primary autoimmune cytopenia patients seemingly lacked the physiological T cell clusters found in healthy donors.

Germline CDR1 is SNHLY and CDR2 is FYNNEI. This CDR3 contains 15 residues. TRB was amplified by touch-down multiplex PCR, primer pools A and B combined. TCRdb re-analyzed the multiplex PCR reads; it lists each CDR3 protein once, without DNA. This sample's table has 8,000 to 9,500 distinct CDR3 sequences. TRB was amplified from roughly 250 ng of peripheral blood genomic DNA per sample. This clonotype was sampled from a human donor with an autoimmune cytopenia or autoimmune hepatitis (not recorded which). The V call is TRBV2, the J call TRBJ2-3; TCRdb indicates TRBD2, and absent DNA this call remains unverified. The sample comprised peripheral blood. CDR3 loop: CASALRGDGTDTQYF.